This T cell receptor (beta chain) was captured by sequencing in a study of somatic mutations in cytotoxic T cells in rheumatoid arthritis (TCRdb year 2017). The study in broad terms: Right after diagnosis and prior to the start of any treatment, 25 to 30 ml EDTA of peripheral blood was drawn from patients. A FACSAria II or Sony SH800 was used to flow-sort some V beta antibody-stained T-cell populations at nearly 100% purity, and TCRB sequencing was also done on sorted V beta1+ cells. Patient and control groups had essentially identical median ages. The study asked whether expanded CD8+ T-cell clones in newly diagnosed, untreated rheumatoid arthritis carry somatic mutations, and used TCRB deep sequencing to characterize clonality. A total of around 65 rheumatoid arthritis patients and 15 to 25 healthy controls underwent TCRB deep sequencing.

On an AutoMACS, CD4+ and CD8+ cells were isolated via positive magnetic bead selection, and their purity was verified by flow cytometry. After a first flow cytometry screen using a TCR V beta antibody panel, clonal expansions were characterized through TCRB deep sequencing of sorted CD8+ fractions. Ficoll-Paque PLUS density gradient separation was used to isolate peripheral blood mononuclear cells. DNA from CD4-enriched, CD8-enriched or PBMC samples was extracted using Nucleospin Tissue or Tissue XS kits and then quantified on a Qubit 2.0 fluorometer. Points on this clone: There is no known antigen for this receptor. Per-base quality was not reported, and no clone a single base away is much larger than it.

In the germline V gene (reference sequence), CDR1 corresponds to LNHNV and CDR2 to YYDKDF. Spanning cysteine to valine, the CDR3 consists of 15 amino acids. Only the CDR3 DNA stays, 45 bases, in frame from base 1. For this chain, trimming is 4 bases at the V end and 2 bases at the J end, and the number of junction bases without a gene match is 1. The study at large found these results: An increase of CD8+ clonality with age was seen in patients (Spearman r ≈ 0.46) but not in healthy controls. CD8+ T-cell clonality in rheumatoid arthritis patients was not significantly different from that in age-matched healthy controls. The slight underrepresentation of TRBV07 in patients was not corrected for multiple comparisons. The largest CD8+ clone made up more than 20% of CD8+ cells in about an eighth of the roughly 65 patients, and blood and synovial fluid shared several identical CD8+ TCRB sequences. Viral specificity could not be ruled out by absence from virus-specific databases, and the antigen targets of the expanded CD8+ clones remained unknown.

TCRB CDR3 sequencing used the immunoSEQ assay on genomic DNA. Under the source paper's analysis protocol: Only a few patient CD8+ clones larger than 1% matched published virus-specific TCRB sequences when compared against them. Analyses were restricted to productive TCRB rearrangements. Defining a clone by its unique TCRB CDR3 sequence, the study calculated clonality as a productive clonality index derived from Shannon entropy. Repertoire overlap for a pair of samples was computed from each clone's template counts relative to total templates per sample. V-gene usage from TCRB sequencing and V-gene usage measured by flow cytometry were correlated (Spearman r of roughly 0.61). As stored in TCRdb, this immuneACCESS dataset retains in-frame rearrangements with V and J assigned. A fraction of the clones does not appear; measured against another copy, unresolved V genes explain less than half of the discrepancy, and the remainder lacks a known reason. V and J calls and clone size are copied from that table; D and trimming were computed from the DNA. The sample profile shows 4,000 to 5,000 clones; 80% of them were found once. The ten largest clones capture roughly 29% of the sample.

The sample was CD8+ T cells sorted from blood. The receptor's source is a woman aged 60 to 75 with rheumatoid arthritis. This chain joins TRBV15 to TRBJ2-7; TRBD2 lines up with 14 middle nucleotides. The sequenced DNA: TGTGCCACCAGCATGGGACTAGCGGGAGCCTACGAGCAGTACGTC. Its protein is CATSMGLAGAYEQYV.